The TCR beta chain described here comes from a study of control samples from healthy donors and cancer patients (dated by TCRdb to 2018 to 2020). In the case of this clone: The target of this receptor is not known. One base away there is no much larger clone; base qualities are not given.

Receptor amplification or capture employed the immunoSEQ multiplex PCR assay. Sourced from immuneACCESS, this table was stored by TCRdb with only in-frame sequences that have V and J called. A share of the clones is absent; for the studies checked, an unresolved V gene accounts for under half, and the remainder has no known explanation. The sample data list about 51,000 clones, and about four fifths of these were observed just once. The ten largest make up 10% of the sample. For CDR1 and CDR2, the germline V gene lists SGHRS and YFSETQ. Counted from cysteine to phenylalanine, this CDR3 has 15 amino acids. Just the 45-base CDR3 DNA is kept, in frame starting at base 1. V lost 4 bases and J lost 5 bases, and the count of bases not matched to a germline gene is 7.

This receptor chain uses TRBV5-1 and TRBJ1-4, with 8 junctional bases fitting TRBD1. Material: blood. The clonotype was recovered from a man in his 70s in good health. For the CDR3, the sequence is CASSRNTGGNEKLFF. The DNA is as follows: TGCGCCAGCAGCAGGAATACAGGGGGAAATGAAAAACTGTTTTTT.